This T cell receptor beta chain was documented in a study of T cells after yellow fever vaccination. This clonotype was observed at least ten times. CDR3 length: 11 residues. Germline loops: CDR1 DFQATT, CDR2 SNEGSKA (reference sequence). Trimming left V 3 bases short and J 1 base short, with 3 bases between. MiXCR, run by TCRdb on the 5' RACE reads, gives a single entry per CDR3 protein. The table includes about 220,000 distinct CDR3 sequences, approximately 3% detected once. Here the sequenced sample was CD4+ T cells sorted from PBMCs, taken 10 days after the yellow fever booster vaccination. This clonotype was obtained from a young man who received the YFV17D yellow fever vaccine. The chain employs TRBV20-1 and TRBJ1-1; D gene unclear. The CDR3 DNA reads TGCAGTGCTAGGCCGAACACTGAAGCTTTCTTT. Translating it yields CSARPNTEAFF.